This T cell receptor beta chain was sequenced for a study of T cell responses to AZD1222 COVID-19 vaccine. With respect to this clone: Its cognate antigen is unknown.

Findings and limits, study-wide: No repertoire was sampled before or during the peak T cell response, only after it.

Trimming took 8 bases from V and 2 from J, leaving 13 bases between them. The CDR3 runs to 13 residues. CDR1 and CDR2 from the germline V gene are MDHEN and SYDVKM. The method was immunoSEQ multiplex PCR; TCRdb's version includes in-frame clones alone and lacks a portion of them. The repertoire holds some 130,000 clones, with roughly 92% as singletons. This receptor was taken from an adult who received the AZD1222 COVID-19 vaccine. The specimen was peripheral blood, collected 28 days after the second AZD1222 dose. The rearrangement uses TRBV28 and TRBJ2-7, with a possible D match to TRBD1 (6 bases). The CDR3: CASRTGFAYEQYF. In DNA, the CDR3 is TGTGCCAGCCGAACAGGGTTTGCCTACGAGCAGTACTTC. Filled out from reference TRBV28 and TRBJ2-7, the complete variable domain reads DVKVTQSSRYLVKRTGEKVFLECVQDMDHENMFWYRQDPGLGLRLIYFSYDVKMKEKGDIPEGYSVSREKKERFSLILESASTNQTSMYLCASRTGFAYEQYFGPGTRLTVT.